These 17 T cell receptor beta chains were all obtained from the same sample, sequenced in a study of blood T cell repertoires in COVID-19. TCRdb's copy holds only in-frame clones and misses some; the assay was immunoSEQ multiplex PCR. In the table there are some 220,000 clones, 75% to 85% of which are singletons. Source material: peripheral blood. The receptor set was obtained from a woman younger than 45 with COVID-19, enrolled during active disease.

V usage is TRBV27 and J usage is TRBJ2-2; D is perhaps TRBD2 (5 bases). The germline V gene has CDR1 MNHEY and CDR2 SMNVEV (reference sequence). CDR3 length equals 15 residues. V shed 7 bases and J shed 4 bases, with 16 bases lying between them. In nucleotides, the CDR3 is TGTGCCAGCATCCGGCCCGGGGATAGCACCGGGGAGCTGTTTTTT. Translating gives CASIRPGDSTGELFF.

The CDR3 DNA is TGTGCCAGCAGCCAACGCCCAGGGGTGCAAGAGACCCAGTACTTC. Translation gives CASSQRPGVQETQYF. The chain carries TRBV3-1 (or the pseudogene TRBV3-2) and TRBJ2-5, with D tentatively TRBD1 (6 bases). Per the germline V gene, CDR1 is LGHDT and CDR2 is YNNKEL (reference sequence). The CDR3 length is 15 residues. Trimming cost V 2 bases and J 2 bases, with 12 bases left between them.

This chain uses TRBV10-3 with TRBJ2-5, with D tentatively TRBD2 (6 bases). The CDR3 extends over 16 amino acids. V lost 4 bases and J 4 bases, leaving 19 bases between the germline ends. Germline V CDR1 and CDR2: ENHRY, SYGVKD. The CDR3: CAISGSGLPSGETQYF. The CDR3 region has the DNA TGTGCCATCAGTGGGAGCGGGCTGCCGTCGGGAGAGACCCAGTACTTC.

The V and J genes are TRBV3-1 (or the pseudogene TRBV3-2) and TRBJ1-2, with 10 bases matching TRBD1. Germline V CDR1 and CDR2: LGHDT, YNNKEL (reference sequence). The CDR3 is 16 residues long. Trimming at V came to 4 bases and at J to 6 bases, leaving 11 bases not matched to a gene. The CDR3 DNA follows: TGTGCCAGCAGCCTAAGACAGGGGGCGCTCCCCCATGGCTACACCTTC. Translation gives CASSLRQGALPHGYTF.

This clone was seen only a few times. The chain is built from TRBV7-9 and TRBJ1-2; 8 nucleotides align to TRBD1. Trimming cost V 4 bases and J 2 bases; bases outside gene matches: 6. Germline loops: CDR1 SEHNR, CDR2 FQNEAQ (reference sequence). The CDR3 loop spans 15 amino acids. The CDR3 loop is CASSSGQGLNYGYTF. CDR3 nucleotide sequence: TGTGCCAGCAGCTCTGGACAGGGATTAAACTATGGCTACACCTTC.

This chain joins TRBV28 and TRBJ2-3; 10 bases align to TRBD2. J was trimmed by 4 bases and V by 3 bases; bases with no gene match: 7. The germline V gene encodes CDR1 MDHEN and CDR2 SYDVKM. The CDR3 covers 16 residues. The CDR3 loop is CASSFLAGASADTQYF. The CDR3 region has the DNA TGTGCCAGCAGTTTCCTAGCGGGAGCTAGTGCAGATACGCAGTATTTT.

This clone was seen more than once but under ten times. The rearrangement uses TRBV3-1 (or the pseudogene TRBV3-2) and TRBJ1-2, with 9 bases that match TRBD1. CDR1 and CDR2 (germline): LGHDT, YNNKEL (reference sequence). V lost 6 bases to trimming and J lost 3 bases; unmatched junction nucleotides: 17. The length of the CDR3 is 18 residues. In DNA, the CDR3 is TGTGCCAGCAGAAAGGGAACAGGGGGCTTTTTATTTGACTATGGCTACACCTTC. Residues: CASRKGTGGFLFDYGYTF.

The rearrangement joins TRBV28 to TRBJ2-7; 7 bases align to TRBD1. The CDR3 has 12 amino acids. V trimming: 4 bases; J trimming: 4 bases; junction bases outside the gene matches: 1. The germline V gene encodes CDR1 MDHEN and CDR2 SYDVKM. CDR3 residues: CASSSRGYEQYF. As DNA, the CDR3 is TGTGCCAGCAGTTCCAGGGGGTACGAGCAGTACTTC.

Only one count was recorded for this clone. The sample has other DNA sequences that encode this CDR3 too. The rearrangement uses TRBV2 and TRBJ1-5, with 7 bases lining up with TRBD1. CDR1 and CDR2 from the germline V gene are SNHLY and FYNNEI. With 6 bases clipped from V and 4 bases from J, the junction kept 6 bases outside the gene matches. The CDR3 is 14 amino acids. CDR3 protein: CASREDRRNQPQHF. The CDR3 nucleotides are TGTGCCAGCAGGGAGGACAGGAGAAATCAGCCCCAGCATTTT.

The chain couples TRBV5-1 to TRBJ2-7; TRBD1 might be the D (5 bases). Trimming took 4 bases from V and 2 from J, leaving 13 bases between them. The CDR3 runs to 14 residues. Germline V CDR1 and CDR2: SGHRS, YFSETQ. Written as DNA, the CDR3 is TGCGCCAGCAGCCCGGACATTTTTGCCTACGAGCAGTACTTC. It codes for CASSPDIFAYEQYF.

The J gene is TRBJ1-2, the V gene TRBV6-2 or TRBV6-3, with D unresolved. Germline lookup yields CDR1 MNHEY and CDR2 SVGEGT. Trimming removed 4 bases at V and 5 bases at J, with 5 bases between. This CDR3 spans 11 amino acids. CDR3 region: CASSSLYGYTF. The CDR3 coding sequence is TGTGCCAGCAGTTCCTTATATGGCTACACCTTC.

V gene TRBV5-5 combines with J gene TRBJ1-5; 8 positions agree with TRBD1. Germline CDR1 reads SGHKS; CDR2 reads YYEKEE (reference sequence). This CDR3 has 14 residues. The V and J ends lost 3 bases and 11 bases, in that order; junction bases with no gene match: 10. The CDR3 protein is CASSSDGQGRTQHF. The CDR3 DNA is TGTGCCAGCAGCTCGGACGGACAGGGTCGAACCCAGCATTTT.

The V and J genes are TRBV7-9 and TRBJ2-7; 9 bases are a match to TRBD2. The germline V gene has CDR1 SEHNR and CDR2 FQNEAQ (reference sequence). V was clipped by 1 base and J by 7 bases; unmatched bases: 11. The CDR3 runs to 16 residues. CDR3 in DNA: TGTGCCAGCAGCTTAGGTCTGGCGGGAGGGCCTGAAGAGCAGTACTTC. The encoded protein is CASSLGLAGGPEEQYF.

The V call is TRBV27, the J call TRBJ1-2, with 7 bases fitting TRBD1. J lost 2 bases, V lost 4 bases, and 4 bases had no gene match. The CDR3 is 14 amino acids. In germline, CDR1 is MNHEY, CDR2 SMNVEV (reference sequence). CDR3 coding DNA: TGTGCCAGCAGTTGGACAGGTTGGAACTATGGCTACACCTTC. Translating gives CASSWTGWNYGYTF.

The rearrangement uses TRBV10-3 and TRBJ2-1, with TRBD2 identical over 13 bases. The length of the CDR3 is 16 residues. V lost 8 bases and J lost 4; bases outside the gene matches: 8. Germline CDR1 is ENHRY and CDR2 is SYGVKD. The CDR3 loop reads CAIDPVGLAGYNEQFF. DNA for the CDR3: TGTGCCATCGATCCGGTGGGACTAGCGGGATACAATGAGCAGTTCTTC.

The V gene is TRBV25-1, the J gene TRBJ2-7, with 7 bases that match TRBD2. CDR3 size: 13 residues. Looked up from germline, CDR1 is MGHDK and CDR2 is SYGVNS. Germline trimming cut 2 bases from V and 7 bases from J; bases unmatched to any gene: 5. The CDR3 reads CASSEGAGGEQYF. CDR3 nucleotides: TGTGCCAGCAGTGAAGGTGCCGGGGGGGAGCAGTACTTC.

The V gene is TRBV6-6, the J gene TRBJ2-3, with 7 bases fitting TRBD1. Per the germline V gene, CDR1 is MNHNY and CDR2 is SVGAGI (reference sequence). This CDR3 is 16 amino acids long. Trimming removed 5 bases from V and 0 bases from J; junction bases left unmatched: 8. Here the CDR3 DNA reads TGTGCCAGCAGTCGACGACAGGGTGGGAGCACAGATACGCAGTATTTT. Its protein product is CASSRRQGGSTDTQYF.